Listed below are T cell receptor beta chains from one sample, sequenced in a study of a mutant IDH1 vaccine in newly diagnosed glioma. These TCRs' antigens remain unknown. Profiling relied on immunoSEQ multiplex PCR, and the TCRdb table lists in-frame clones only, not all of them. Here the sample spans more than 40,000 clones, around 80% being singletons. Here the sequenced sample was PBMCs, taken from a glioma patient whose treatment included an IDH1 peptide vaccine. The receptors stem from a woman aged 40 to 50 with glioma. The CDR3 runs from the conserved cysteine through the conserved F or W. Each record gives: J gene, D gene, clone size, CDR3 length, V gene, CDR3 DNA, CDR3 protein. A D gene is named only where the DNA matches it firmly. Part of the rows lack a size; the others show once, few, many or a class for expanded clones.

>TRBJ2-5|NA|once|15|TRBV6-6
TGTGCCAGCAGTCCCCGGCTCCCCAATCGAGAGACCCAGTACTTC
CASSPRLPNRETQYF
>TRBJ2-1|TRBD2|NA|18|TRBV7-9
TGTGCCAGCAGCTTACGTCGGGGACTAGCGGCCTCCTACAATGAGCAGTTCTTC
CASSLRRGLAASYNEQFF
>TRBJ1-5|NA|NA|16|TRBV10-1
TGCGCCAGCAGTGATCGACAGGTTATTGGCAATCAGCCCCAGCATTTT
CASSDRQVIGNQPQHF
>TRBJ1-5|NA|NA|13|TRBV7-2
TGTGCCAGCAGCTTAGACAGCAATCAGCCCCAGCATTTT
CASSLDSNQPQHF
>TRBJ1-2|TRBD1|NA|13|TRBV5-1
TGCGCCAGCAGCTTAAACAGGGGCTATGGCTACACCTTC
CASSLNRGYGYTF
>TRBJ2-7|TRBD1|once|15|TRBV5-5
TGTGCCAGCAGCTTGGAGGACAGGGGACTTGGCGAGCAGTACTTC
CASSLEDRGLGEQYF
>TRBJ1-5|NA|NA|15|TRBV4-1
TGCGCCAGCAGCCAAGAGCGCAGACCTGCTCAGCCCCAGCATTTT
CASSQERRPAQPQHF
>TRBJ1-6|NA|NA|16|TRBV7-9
TGTGCCAGCAGCTTAGACACCCCCTCCATTAATTCACCCCTCCACTTT
CASSLDTPSINSPLHF
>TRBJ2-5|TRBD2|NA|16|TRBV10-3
TGTGCCATCAGTGATTCGGGGGGGCGTGGGGCGGAGACCCAGTACTTC
CAISDSGGRGAETQYF
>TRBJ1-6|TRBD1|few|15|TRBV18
TGTGCCAGCTCACCCCGACAGGGCCTTAATTCACCCCTCCACTTT
CASSPRQGLNSPLHF
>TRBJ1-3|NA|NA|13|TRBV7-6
TGTGCCAGCAGCTTAACATTAGGTAACACCATATATTTT
CASSLTLGNTIYF
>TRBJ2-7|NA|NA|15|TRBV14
TGTGCCAGCAGCCCCTCCGGGACGAATACCTACGAGCAGTACTTC
CASSPSGTNTYEQYF
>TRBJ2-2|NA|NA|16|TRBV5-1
TGCGCCAGCAGCTTTTGGGGCGGCCGGAACACCGGGGAGCTGTTTTTT
CASSFWGGRNTGELFF
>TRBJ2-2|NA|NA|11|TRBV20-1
TGCAGTGCCAAGTGGTCCGGGGAGCTGTTTTTT
CSAKWSGELFF
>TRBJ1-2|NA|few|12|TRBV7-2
TGTGCCAGCAGCTTAGATTCTTGGGGCTACACCTTC
CASSLDSWGYTF
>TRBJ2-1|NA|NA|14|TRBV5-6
TGTGCCAGCAGCTTCCCCCTGGCCTACAATGAGCAGTTCTTC
CASSFPLAYNEQFF
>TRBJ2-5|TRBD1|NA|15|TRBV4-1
TGCGCCAGCAGCCAGCCGGGACAGTCAAAAGAGACCCAGTACTTC
CASSQPGQSKETQYF
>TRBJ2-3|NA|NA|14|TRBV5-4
TGTGCCAGCAGCTTGAGGGGGGCCCAAGATACGCAGTATTTT
CASSLRGAQDTQYF
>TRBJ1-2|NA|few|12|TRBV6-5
TGTGCCAGCAGCGACTATGCTGATGGCTACACCTTC
CASSDYADGYTF
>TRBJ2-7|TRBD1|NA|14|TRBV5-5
TGTGCCAGCAGCCCGGGACAGGGTATATACGAGCAGTACTTC
CASSPGQGIYEQYF
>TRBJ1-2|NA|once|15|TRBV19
TGTGCCAGTAGTATAGGGGGACCGGTTCTACAAGGCTACACCTTC
CASSIGGPVLQGYTF
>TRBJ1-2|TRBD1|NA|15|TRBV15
TGTGCCACCAGCTCGCGGGGAAGACAGGGCTATGGCTACACCTTC
CATSSRGRQGYGYTF
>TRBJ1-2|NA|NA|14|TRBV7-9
TGTGCCAGCAGCGAGGAGGGACTGCTAGATGGCTACACCTTC
CASSEEGLLDGYTF
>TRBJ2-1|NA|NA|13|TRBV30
TGTGCCTGGAGGGCGACAGTTTTCAATGAGCAGTTCTTC
CAWRATVFNEQFF
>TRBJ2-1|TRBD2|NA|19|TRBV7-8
TGTGCCAGCAGCTTTCCGGGACTAGCGGTCCCTAGTTCCTACAATGAGCAGTTCTTC
CASSFPGLAVPSSYNEQFF
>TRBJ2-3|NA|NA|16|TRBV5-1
TGCGCCAGCAGCTTGAGGCCCGGGGTCGGGACAGATACGCAGTATTTT
CASSLRPGVGTDTQYF
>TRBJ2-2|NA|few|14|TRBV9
TGTGCCAGCAGCCTGGGACTCCCACGGGGGGAGCTGTTTTTT
CASSLGLPRGELFF
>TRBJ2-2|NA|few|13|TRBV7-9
TGTGCCAGCACCTCGCACAGCACCGGGGAGCTGTTTTTT
CASTSHSTGELFF
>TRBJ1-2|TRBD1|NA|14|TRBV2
TGTGCCAGCACCGGACAGGGAGCTAACTATGGCTACACCTTC
CASTGQGANYGYTF
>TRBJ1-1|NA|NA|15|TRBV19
TGTGCCAGTAGTATATCGGTACAGTGGAACACTGAAGCTTTCTTT
CASSISVQWNTEAFF
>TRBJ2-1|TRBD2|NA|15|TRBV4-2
TGTGCCAGCAGCCAAGAAGAAGCGGGGGGCCTCCAACAGTTCTTC
CASSQEEAGGLQQFF
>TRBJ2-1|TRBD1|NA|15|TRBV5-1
TGCGCCAGCAGCCCGACAGGGGGCGACTACAATGAGCAGTTCTTC
CASSPTGGDYNEQFF
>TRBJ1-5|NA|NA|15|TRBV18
TGTGCCAGCTCGTCCTTCACGGGTCTCCATCAGCCCCAGCATTTT
CASSSFTGLHQPQHF
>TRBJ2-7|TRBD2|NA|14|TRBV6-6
TGTGCCAGCAGTCCGGGACTAGCGTTCGACGAGCAGTACTTC
CASSPGLAFDEQYF
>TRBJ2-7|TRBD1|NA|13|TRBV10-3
TGTGCCATCCCGGGACAGGGTCCCAACGAGCAGTACTTC
CAIPGQGPNEQYF
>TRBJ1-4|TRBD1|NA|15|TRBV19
TGTGCCAGTAGTATGAACAGGGGAGCTAATGAAAAACTGTTTTTT
CASSMNRGANEKLFF
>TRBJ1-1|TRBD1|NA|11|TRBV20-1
TGCAGTGCAGGGCAGGGGGCGGCAACTTTCTTT
CSAGQGAATFF
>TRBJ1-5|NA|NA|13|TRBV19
TGTGCCAGTACGGGGTTTAGCAATCAGCCCCAGCATTTT
CASTGFSNQPQHF
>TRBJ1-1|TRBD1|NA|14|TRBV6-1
TGTGCCAGCAGTGTTGACAGGGGCGGCACTGAAGCTTTCTTT
CASSVDRGGTEAFF
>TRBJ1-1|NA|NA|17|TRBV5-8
TGTGCCAGCACCCGTCGGGGGGGGGCCTGGCTGGGCACTGAAGCTTTCTTT
CASTRRGGAWLGTEAFF
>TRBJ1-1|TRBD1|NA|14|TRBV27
TGTGCCAGCAGGATCGGACAGGGGGGCACTGAAGCTTTCTTT
CASRIGQGGTEAFF
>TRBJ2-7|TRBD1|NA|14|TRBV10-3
TGTGCCATCAGTGGGACAGGGAACCCCTACGAGCAGTACTTC
CAISGTGNPYEQYF
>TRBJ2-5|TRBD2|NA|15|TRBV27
TGTGCCTCCATGGGTCCAGGGAGGGCTAGGGGGACCCAGTACTTC
CASMGPGRARGTQYF
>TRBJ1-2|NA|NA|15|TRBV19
TGTGCCAGTAACGAGGACCGACCAACTAACTATGGCTACACCTTC
CASNEDRPTNYGYTF
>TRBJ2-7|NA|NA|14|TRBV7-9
TGTGCCAGCAGCCGGGACGGGGTCTCCTACGAGCAGTACTTC
CASSRDGVSYEQYF
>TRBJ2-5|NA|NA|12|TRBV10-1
TGCGCCAGCAGTGATCGGTGGGAGACCCAGTACTTC
CASSDRWETQYF
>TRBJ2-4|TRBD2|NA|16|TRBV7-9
TGTGCCAGCAGCTCGAGCGGGGGGGTAGCCAAAAACATTCAGTACTTC
CASSSSGGVAKNIQYF
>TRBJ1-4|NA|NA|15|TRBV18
TGTGCCAGCTCACCACCTCTAGGGTGGAATGAAAAACTGTTTTTT
CASSPPLGWNEKLFF
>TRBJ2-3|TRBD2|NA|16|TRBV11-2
TGTGCCAGCAGCTTAAGGGGGACTAGGGCGACAGATACGCAGTATTTT
CASSLRGTRATDTQYF
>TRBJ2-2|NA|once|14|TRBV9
TGTGCCAGCAGCGGTCAGAGGAACACCGGGGAGCTGTTTTTT
CASSGQRNTGELFF
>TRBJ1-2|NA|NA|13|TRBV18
TGTGCCAGCTCACTCGACGAGGGCTATGGCTACACCTTC
CASSLDEGYGYTF
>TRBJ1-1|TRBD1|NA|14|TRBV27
TGTGCCAGCAGTCAAGGGACAGTTTTCACTGAAGCTTTCTTT
CASSQGTVFTEAFF
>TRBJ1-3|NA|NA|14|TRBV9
TGTGCCAGCAGCGCCCGCGGGGGGTCGAACACCATATATTTT
CASSARGGSNTIYF
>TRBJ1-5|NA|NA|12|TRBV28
TGTGCCAGCAGTACAGGATATCAGCCCCAGCATTTT
CASSTGYQPQHF
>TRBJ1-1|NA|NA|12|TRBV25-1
TGTGCCAGCAGTGTGGGTTACACTGAAGCTTTCTTT
CASSVGYTEAFF
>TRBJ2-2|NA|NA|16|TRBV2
TGTGCCAGCAACCCCCAGGGGCCCATGACGACCGGGGAGCTGTTTTTT
CASNPQGPMTTGELFF
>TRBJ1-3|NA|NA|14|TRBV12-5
TGTGCTAGTGGTGCCTCGGGGGGTGGAAACACCATATATTTT
CASGASGGGNTIYF
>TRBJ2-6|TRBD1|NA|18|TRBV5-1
TGCGCCAGCAGCTTAGAAGGACAGGGGGCGTGGGGGGCCAACGTCCTGACTTTC
CASSLEGQGAWGANVLTF
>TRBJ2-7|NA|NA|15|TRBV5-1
TGCGCCAGCAGTCGCGGCGATGTAGCCCCTGACGAGCAGTACTTC
CASSRGDVAPDEQYF
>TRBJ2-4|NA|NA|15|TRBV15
TGTGCCACCAGCAGACCGGACGGCGCCAAAAACATTCAGTACTTC
CATSRPDGAKNIQYF